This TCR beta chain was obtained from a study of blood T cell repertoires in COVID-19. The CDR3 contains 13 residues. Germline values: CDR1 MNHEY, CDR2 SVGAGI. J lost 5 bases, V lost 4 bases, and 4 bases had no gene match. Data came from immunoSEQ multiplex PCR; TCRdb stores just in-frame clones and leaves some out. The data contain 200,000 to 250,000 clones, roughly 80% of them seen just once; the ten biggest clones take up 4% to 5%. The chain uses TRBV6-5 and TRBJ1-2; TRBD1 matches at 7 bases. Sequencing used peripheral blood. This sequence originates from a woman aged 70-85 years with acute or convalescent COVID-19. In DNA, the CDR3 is TGTGCCAGCAGTTCCGCCAGGGGGTATGGCTACACCTTC. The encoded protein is CASSSARGYGYTF.